This entry lists 23 T cell receptor beta chains sequenced from one sample in a study of regulatory T cells in long-lasting Graves disease. iRepertoire HTBI primers and Arm-PCR of CDR3 regions built TCR beta libraries. TCRdb processed the multiplex PCR reads anew with MiXCR; each CDR3 protein has one entry. Of 350,000 to 400,000 distinct CDR3 sequences in the sample, about 17% are singletons; the top ten hold around 21%. The time point was: newly diagnosed GD, antithyroid drugs for less than 3 months. Scientists built the TCR library using RNA that was extracted from PBMCs. Separately, the same data were catalogued under a study of T cells in Graves' hyperthyroidism and ophthalmopathy.

The sample consisted of peripheral blood mononuclear cells (PBMCs), taken at new diagnosis, from a patient treated with antithyroid drugs. These receptors all stem from a woman aged 18-35 years with Graves disease.

In this sample, this clonotype turned up many times. The chain has TRBV6-2 or TRBV6-3 and TRBJ1-5; possibly TRBD1 for D (5 bases). Trimming took off 8 bases at V and 0 bases at J, with 8 bases between the two ends. The CDR3 length is 13 residues. Germline CDR1 MNHEY, CDR2 SVGEGT. The CDR3 loop is CASRGVSNQPQHF. CDR3 nucleotides: TGTGCCAGCCGGGGGGTTAGCAATCAGCCCCAGCATTTT.

This clonotype was seen many times. V gene TRBV28 combines with J gene TRBJ1-1, with TRBD1 matching 7 bases. Trimming at V came to 7 bases and at J to 3 bases, leaving 8 bases not matched to a gene. There are 14 residues in the CDR3. CDR1 is MDHEN, CDR2 SYDVKM, per germline. CDR3 coding DNA: TGTGCCAGCAAAGACAGGGCAGGAGACACTGAAGCTTTCTTT. The encoded protein is CASKDRAGDTEAFF.

The chain is built from TRBV19 and TRBJ2-3; 8 bases match TRBD1. V lost 10 bases, J lost 5 bases, and 11 bases stayed unmatched. The CDR3 is 14 amino acids. CDR1 and CDR2 from the germline V gene are LNHDA and SQIVND (reference sequence). CDR3 loop: CATDARQGLDTQYF. In DNA form, the CDR3 reads TGTGCCACCGACGCCCGACAGGGGTTAGATACGCAGTATTTT.

About this clonotype itself: A junction end diverges from the germline sequence, so it may reflect a read error. This chain uses TRBV5-1 with TRBJ2-5; 10 bases match TRBD2. Germline loops: CDR1 SGHRS, CDR2 YFSETQ. The CDR3 has 14 amino acids. CDR3 bases: TGTGCCAGCAGTCTAAGCGGGGGGGCAGAGACCCAGTACTTC. Its translation: CASSLSGGAETQYF.

In this sample, this clonotype turned up many times. This chain uses TRBV7-3 with TRBJ2-6; TRBD1 agrees at 10 bases. The CDR3 spans 17 residues. Per germline, CDR1 SGHTA and CDR2 FQGTGA. Trimming at V came to 5 bases and at J to 2 bases, leaving 6 bases not matched to a gene. CDR3 residues: CASSPRGTGAGANVLTF. CDR3 nucleotide sequence: TGTGCCAGCAGCCCCCGGGGGACAGGGGCTGGGGCCAACGTCCTGACTTTC.

This clonotype showed up just a few times. V gene TRBV9 combines with J gene TRBJ2-6, with TRBD2 matching over 16 bases. The CDR3 runs to 20 residues. Trimming removed 4 bases from V and 3 bases from J; junction bases left unmatched: 10. The germline V gene encodes CDR1 SGDLS and CDR2 YYNGEE. The CDR3 region has the DNA TGTGCCAGCAGCCTAAGTGGGACTAGCGGGGGGGCCGGTGGGGCCAACGTCCTGACTTTC. Its translation: CASSLSGTSGGAGGANVLTF.

Many counts were recorded for this clonotype. The chain uses TRBV6-2 or TRBV6-3 and TRBJ2-1; 8 bases are shared with TRBD2. J lost 8 bases, V lost 0 bases, and 12 bases had no gene match. The V gene's germline CDR1 is MNHEY and CDR2 SVGEGT. There are 17 residues in the CDR3. CDR3 coding DNA: TGTGCCAGCAGTTACTCCACACGGCGCGGGGGGTTCTATGAGCAGTTCTTC. Protein sequence: CASSYSTRRGGFYEQFF.

This clonotype was seen only a few times. One base away lies a much larger clone, so this may be a sequencing read error. CDR3 region: CVSSPFQGSYEQYF. Here the CDR3 DNA reads TGTGTCAGCTCACCCTTTCAAGGGAGTTACGAGCAGTACTTC. V is TRBV18 and J is TRBJ2-7, with TRBD2 as a possible D gene (5 bases). The CDR3 length is 14 residues. Germline CDR1 is KGHSH and CDR2 is LQKENI.

This clonotype was recorded at least ten times. The chain links TRBV13 to TRBJ2-5; 7 positions agree with TRBD1. The CDR3 contains 16 residues. CDR1 PRHDT and CDR2 FYEKMQ come from the germline V gene (reference sequence). V was pared by 1 base and J by 3 bases, with 8 bases of the junction left unmatched. CDR3 coding DNA: TGTGCCAGCAGCTTAGAACGGACAGGCAACGAAGAGACCCAGTACTTC. Translating gives CASSLERTGNEETQYF.

This clonotype was detected ten times or more. The chain is built from TRBV10-3 and TRBJ2-3; TRBD1 matches 11 bases. The CDR3 extends over 13 amino acids. Trimming removed 6 bases from V and 4 bases from J; junction bases left unmatched: 0. The V gene's germline CDR1 is ENHRY and CDR2 SYGVKD. CDR3 sequence reads: CAIRGQGADTQYF. The CDR3 DNA sequence: TGTGCCATCAGGGGACAGGGGGCAGATACGCAGTATTTT.

This clonotype was observed a handful of times. This chain links TRBV10-3 with TRBJ2-3, with a tentative D call TRBD2 (6 bases). CDR1 is ENHRY and CDR2 is SYGVKD in the germline V gene. Trimming removed 0 bases at V and 1 base at J, with 14 bases between. This CDR3 is built from 17 residues. The CDR3 DNA reads TGTGCCATCAGTGAGTCTATGGGAGGACAACGCACAGATACGCAGTATTTT. It translates to CAISESMGGQRTDTQYF.

The chain combines TRBV5-4 with TRBJ2-5; a possible D gene is TRBD2 (6 bases). The CDR3 covers 14 residues. Trimming shortened V by 4 bases and J by 4 bases, and 14 bases separated the two germline ends. Germline loops: CDR1 SGHNT, CDR2 YYREEE (reference sequence). CDR3 amino acids: CASSTLREIETQYF. The CDR3 DNA follows: TGTGCCAGCAGCACCCTCCGGGAGATAGAGACCCAGTACTTC. Based on the CDR3 plus reference TRBV5-4 and TRBJ2-5, the full variable domain is ETGVTQSPTHLIKTRGQQVTLRCSSQSGHNTVSWYQQALGQGPQFIFQYYREEENGRGNFPPRFSGLQFPNYSSELNVNALELDDSALYLCASSTLREIETQYFGPGTRLLVL.

This clonotype was recorded many times. This rearrangement joins TRBV3-1 to TRBJ2-1; the match to TRBD2 covers 14 bases. The J segment lost 7 bases and the V segment lost 4 bases, leaving 3 bases of the junction unmatched. The CDR3 length is 15 residues. CDR1 LGHDT and CDR2 YNNKEL come from the germline V gene (reference sequence). The CDR3 coding sequence is TGTGCCAGCAGCCCCCGGACTAGCGGGAGGAATGAGCAGTTCTTC. Translation gives CASSPRTSGRNEQFF.

The table lists this clonotype with a few counts. This sequence joins TRBV6-1 and TRBJ1-1, with 7 bases aligning to TRBD1. V was clipped by 1 base and J by 5 bases; unmatched bases: 4. Germline-derived CDR1 and CDR2 are MNHNS and SASEGT. The CDR3 has 14 residues. CDR3 in amino acids: CASSEDRGKTEAFF. In nucleotides, the CDR3 is TGTGCCAGCAGTGAAGACAGGGGTAAGACTGAAGCTTTCTTT.

This clonotype has at least ten counts. V and J are TRBV27 and TRBJ2-7, with no clear D. CDR1 and CDR2 (germline): MNHEY, SMNVEV (reference sequence). The V and J ends lost 4 bases and 0 bases respectively, with 10 bases between them. This CDR3 comprises 14 residues. The CDR3 loop is CASSSGPFSYEQYF. CDR3 DNA: TGTGCCAGCAGTTCCGGGCCGTTCTCCTACGAGCAGTACTTC.

The rearrangement links TRBV20-1 to TRBJ1-4; tentative D call: TRBD1 (6 bases). The CDR3 is 14 residues long. V was clipped by 3 bases and J by 4 bases, with 12 bases between them. CDR1 and CDR2 (germline): DFQATT, SNEGSKA (reference sequence). CDR3 loop: CSARTGSFNEKLFF. CDR3 bases: TGCAGTGCTAGGACAGGCTCCTTTAATGAAAAACTGTTTTTT.

This clonotype has ten or more counts. A much larger clone sits a single nucleotide away, making a read error possible. The chain employs TRBV6-2 or TRBV6-3 and TRBJ2-7; D call uncertain. Trimming removed 6 bases from V and 2 bases from J, with 5 bases in between. Germline CDR1 is MNHEY and CDR2 is SVGEGT. The CDR3 runs 11 residues. DNA of the CDR3: TGTGCCAGCAGACAGACCTACGAGCAGTACTTC. Translation gives CASRQTYEQYF.

Worth noting for this clonotype: A much bigger clone sits one base away, suggesting this may be a read error. The chain couples TRBV28 to TRBJ2-7, with 11 bases matching TRBD2. CDR1 is MDHEN, CDR2 SYDVKM, per germline. The CDR3 loop spans 12 amino acids. As DNA, the CDR3 is TGTACCAGCAGTCGCATAGCGGGAGGGCCCAACTTC. Its translation is CTSSRIAGGPNF.

There are many counts of this clonotype. This chain uses TRBV2 with TRBJ1-5; tentatively, D is TRBD1 (5 bases). This CDR3 region has 14 residues. V dropped 4 bases and J dropped 3 bases, with 10 bases sitting between them. From germline, CDR1 is SNHLY and CDR2 FYNNEI. CDR3 region: CASSGRQYNQPQHF. The CDR3 DNA reads as TGTGCCAGCAGTGGTCGACAGTACAATCAGCCCCAGCATTTT.

This clonotype was recorded a few times. The chain has TRBV5-1 and TRBJ2-1, with D perhaps matching TRBD2 (6 bases). The length of the CDR3 is 14 residues. Germline CDR1 reads SGHRS; CDR2 reads YFSETQ. V was shortened by 0 bases and J by 6 bases, with 10 bases between the two germline ends. CDR3 amino acids: CASSLEGTFNEQFF. The CDR3 DNA is TGCGCCAGCAGCTTGGAAGGGACTTTCAATGAGCAGTTCTTC.

The chain uses TRBV30 and TRBJ2-3, with 9 bases identical to TRBD1. Germline V CDR1 and CDR2: GTSNPN, SVGIG (reference sequence). Germline trimming cut 3 bases from V and 2 bases from J; bases unmatched to any gene: 6. This CDR3 is built from 15 residues. The CDR3 loop is CAWRIRTGATDTQYF. The DNA for the CDR3 is TGTGCCTGGAGGATACGGACAGGGGCCACAGATACGCAGTATTTT.

The rearrangement joins TRBV29-1 to TRBJ1-1, with a weak D call TRBD1 (5 bases). With 6 bases removed from V and 4 bases from J, the gap between germline ends came to 15 bases. This CDR3 has 13 residues. Germline lookup yields CDR1 SQVTM and CDR2 ANQGSEA. The CDR3 DNA sequence: TGCAGCGTCGCTCCGGAGGGGCCCACTGAAGCTTTCTTT. As protein: CSVAPEGPTEAFF.

This clonotype was recorded many times. The CDR3 nucleotides read TGCAGCGTTGACACCTCGGGGGTCAATGAGCAGTTCTTC. Encoded protein: CSVDTSGVNEQFF. V and J are TRBV29-1 and TRBJ2-1, with a possible D match to TRBD2 (6 bases). The CDR3 consists of 13 residues. V lost 3 bases and J lost 6, with 12 bases in between. Germline-derived CDR1 and CDR2 are SQVTM and ANQGSEA.